These 8 T cell receptor beta chains originate from one sample sequenced in a study of beta chain features in type 1 diabetes. The entirety of the isolated RNA underwent reverse transcription, so expressed TCRB transcripts were sequenced. Assay: immunoSEQ multiplex PCR; the TCRdb copy retains only in-frame clones and omits some. This sample yields 250,000 to 400,000 clones, of which 14% are seen a single time; 6.7% belongs to the top ten. The sequencing sample was made of central memory CD4+ T cells from blood. The source is a man aged 30-40 years in good health.

V gene TRBV19 combines with J gene TRBJ1-5; D is uncertain. The CDR3 is 15 amino acids. Germline V CDR1 and CDR2: LNHDA, SQIVND (reference sequence). V lost 6 bases, J lost 2 bases, and 14 bases lay in between. CDR3 bases: TGTGCCAGTAGAACCCTCGGCGGGGGCAATCAGCCCCAGCATTTT. It yields the protein CASRTLGGGNQPQHF.

As for this clone: Other DNA variants within this sample encode the same CDR3. The chain carries TRBV11-3 and TRBJ2-2; 9 bases fit TRBD2. CDR3 length equals 15 residues. Trimming cost V 6 bases and J 2 bases; bases outside gene matches: 4. Germline V gives CDR1 SGHNT, CDR2 YENEEA. The chain's CDR3 is CASSLSGSNTGELFF. In DNA, the CDR3 is TGTGCCAGCAGTCTTAGCGGGAGTAACACCGGGGAGCTGTTTTTT. The full variable domain, its missing parts supplied by reference TRBV11-3 and TRBJ2-2, is EAGVVQSPRYKIIEKKQPVAFWCNPISGHNTLYWYLQNLGQGPELLIRYENEEAVDDSQLPKDRFSAERLKGVDSTLKIQPAELGDSAVYLCASSLSGSNTGELFFGEGSRLTVL.

This rearrangement joins TRBV6-6 to TRBJ2-5; D might be TRBD1 (5 bases). V was pared by 6 bases and J by 5 bases, with 16 bases between. The CDR3 runs to 14 residues. The germline V gene encodes CDR1 MNHNY and CDR2 SVGAGI (reference sequence). CDR3 in DNA: TGTGCCAGCAGGCGTGGACCCACAGGCGAGACCCAGTACTTC. Translated, it gives CASRRGPTGETQYF.

V usage is TRBV6-5 and J usage is TRBJ2-3, with D uncertain. V dropped 2 bases and J dropped 6 bases, with 9 bases sitting between them. The CDR3 runs to 13 residues. Germline CDR1 MNHEY, CDR2 SVGAGI. CDR3: CASSYAPFDTQYF. CDR3 DNA: TGTGCCAGCAGTTACGCACCTTTTGATACGCAGTATTTT.

A word on this clone: Being one base from a much bigger clone, this may be a read error. The chain is built from TRBV7-7 and TRBJ1-1; 7 bases agree with TRBD1. The CDR3 totals 15 residues. Germline CDR1 and CDR2: SSHAT and FNYEAQ (reference sequence). V lost 3 bases to trimming and J lost 0 bases; unmatched junction nucleotides: 4. DNA for the CDR3: TGTGCCAGCAGCTTCGGGGGGACAGTGAACACTGAAGCTTTCTTT. Residues: CASSFGGTVNTEAFF.

In its sample, this clone was seen a few times. The gene calls are TRBV29-1 and TRBJ2-2, with unresolved D. The CDR3 extends over 13 amino acids. Germline-derived CDR1 and CDR2 are SQVTM and ANQGSEA. Trimming cost V 7 bases and J 7 bases, with 16 bases left between them. The CDR3: CSAGVGGFGELFF. In DNA, the CDR3 is TGCAGCGCGGGTGTCGGCGGATTCGGGGAGCTGTTTTTT.

This clone was seen a few times. The V gene is TRBV28, the J gene TRBJ1-2; TRBD1 might be the D (5 bases). The germline CDR1 and CDR2 sequences are MDHEN and SYDVKM. CDR3 length: 17 residues. V dropped 2 bases and J dropped 8 bases, with 24 bases sitting between them. The CDR3 loop is CASSLPPLRQTVLGYTF. CDR3 sequence (DNA): TGTGCCAGCAGTTTACCCCCCCTCAGACAGACAGTCTTGGGCTACACCTTC.

This clone was observed a few times. The rearrangement links TRBV29-1 to TRBJ2-1, with TRBD1 matching 7 bases. Germline lookup yields CDR1 SQVTM and CDR2 ANQGSEA. The V segment lost 6 bases and the J segment 6 bases; nucleotides outside the gene matches: 11. The CDR3 has 14 amino acids. The chain's CDR3 is CSVRLDREGNEQFF. The CDR3 coding sequence is TGCAGCGTCCGGTTAGACAGGGAAGGCAATGAGCAGTTCTTC.